The 31 T cell receptor beta chains listed next were all sequenced from one sample in a study of T cell responses to AZD1222 COVID-19 vaccine (dated by TCRdb to about 2021). The protocol used for the library was the immunoSEQ multiplex PCR assay. TCRdb holds this immuneACCESS table with in-frame rearrangements only. Some clones are missing; in checked studies, unresolved V genes explain under half, and the rest has no known cause. Within this sample are 50,000 to 55,000 clones, with approximately 88% of them counted one time only. Around 27% of the sample lies in the top ten. Read against the paper, the sample's time point label means: baseline before first vaccination. Sequenced material: peripheral blood, taken on day 0 of AZD1222 vaccination. The source of these receptors is an adult in good health.

This chain connects TRBV28 to TRBJ2-2; D unclear. Trimming pared 4 bases from V and 5 bases from J, leaving 5 bases between. CDR1 MDHEN and CDR2 SYDVKM come from the germline V gene. The CDR3 length is 12 residues. The CDR3 loop reads CASSSVTGELFF. CDR3 DNA sequence: TGTGCCAGCAGTTCGGTGACCGGGGAGCTGTTTTTT.

For the CDR3, the DNA is TGTGCCAGCAGCTCATGGACTAGCGGGCAAGAGACCCAGTACTTC. As protein: CASSSWTSGQETQYF. The genes are TRBV7-8 and TRBJ2-5; 11 positions agree with TRBD2. The CDR3 totals 15 residues. V was pared by 4 bases and J by 2 bases, with 3 bases of the junction left unmatched. Germline values: CDR1 SGHVS, CDR2 FQNEAQ.

The CDR3 DNA is TGTGCCAGCAGTTTAGCAGGGGGCTTTTACTACGAGCAGTACTTC. This codes for CASSLAGGFYYEQYF. The chain couples TRBV27 to TRBJ2-7, with 8 positions matching TRBD1. This CDR3 spans 15 amino acids. Germline assignment: CDR1 MNHEY and CDR2 SMNVEV (reference sequence). The junction had 6 bases not matched to a gene; V was cut back by 2 bases and J by 3 bases.

Worth noting for this clone: The sample contains more than one DNA sequence encoding this CDR3. The chain combines TRBV11-3 with TRBJ1-1, with D perhaps matching TRBD1 (5 bases). Between the trimmed V and J ends, which lost 3 bases and 2 bases, there was a span of 10 bases. Per germline, CDR1 SGHNT and CDR2 YENEEA. The CDR3 totals 14 residues. The CDR3 sequence: CASSFGTLNTEAFF. The CDR3 DNA reads as TGTGCCAGCAGCTTCGGGACCTTAAACACTGAAGCTTTCTTT.

The genes are TRBV28 and TRBJ2-7; 10 bases map to TRBD2. CDR1 MDHEN and CDR2 SYDVKM come from the germline V gene. V gave up 7 bases and J gave up 5 bases; unmatched junction bases: 8. The CDR3 extends over 14 amino acids. The CDR3 sequence: CASIQPSGSNEQYF. The CDR3 DNA reads as TGTGCCAGCATTCAACCTAGCGGGAGCAACGAGCAGTACTTC.

Only a few counts were recorded for this clone. This sequence joins TRBV6-5 and TRBJ1-3; D possibly corresponds to TRBD1 (6 bases). V lost 9 bases to trimming and J lost 2 bases, with 11 bases between them. CDR3 length: 13 residues. Per germline, CDR1 MNHEY and CDR2 SVGAGI. CDR3 residues: CASTRGAGNTIYF. CDR3 in DNA: TGTGCCAGTACGAGGGGGGCTGGAAACACCATATATTTT.

This sequence joins TRBV6-5 and TRBJ1-2; D is perhaps TRBD1 (5 bases). The CDR3 has 16 residues. Trimming pared 3 bases from V and 4 bases from J, leaving 18 bases between. Germline V gives CDR1 MNHEY, CDR2 SVGAGI. DNA of the CDR3: TGTGCCAGCAGTTATGGGGGGAACTTTAGGGGCTATGGCTACACCTTC. Protein: CASSYGGNFRGYGYTF.

The sample holds one count of this clone. The gene calls are TRBV19 and TRBJ1-4, with 9 bases matching TRBD1. Germline-derived CDR1 and CDR2 are LNHDA and SQIVND (reference sequence). This CDR3 is 14 amino acids long. V dropped 5 bases and J dropped 5; count of bases not matched to a gene: 3. CDR3 region: CASSPTGGNEKLFF. The CDR3 nucleotides are TGTGCCAGTAGTCCGACAGGGGGGAATGAAAAACTGTTTTTT.

The genes are TRBV12-3 or TRBV12-4 and TRBJ1-4; weak D call: TRBD1 (5 bases). The V end lost 8 bases, the J end lost 8 bases, and 9 bases lay between the germline ends. This CDR3 has 11 residues. CDR3 sequence reads: CASAGTEKLFF. CDR3 sequence (DNA): TGTGCCAGCGCAGGGACCGAAAAACTGTTTTTT.

V and J are TRBV4-1 and TRBJ2-7; 7 bases line up with TRBD2. The CDR3 is 16 residues long. V was pared by 1 base and J by 2 bases, with 8 bases of the junction left unmatched. Germline V CDR1 and CDR2: MGHRA, YSYEKL. CDR3 loop: CASSQVSSGKPYEQYF. The CDR3 nucleotides read TGCGCCAGCAGCCAAGTTTCAAGCGGGAAACCCTACGAGCAGTACTTC.

The V call is TRBV2, the J call TRBJ2-4; D not certain. The CDR3 has 16 amino acids. Germline CDR1 SNHLY, CDR2 FYNNEI. Trimming shortened V by 6 bases and J by 1 base, and 16 bases separated the two germline ends. CDR3 protein: CASSLQGGVAKNIQYF. DNA for the CDR3: TGTGCCAGCAGCTTACAAGGTGGTGTGGCCAAAAACATTCAGTACTTC.

V usage is TRBV5-1 and J usage is TRBJ2-2; 8 bases map to TRBD1. J was trimmed by 3 bases and V by 4 bases; bases with no gene match: 2. The CDR3 is 14 amino acids. Per germline, CDR1 SGHRS and CDR2 YFSETQ. CDR3 residues: CASSVTGDTGELFF. In DNA form, the CDR3 reads TGCGCCAGCAGCGTGACAGGGGACACCGGGGAGCTGTTTTTT.

This clone has only one observation. One junction end disagrees with the germline gene, perhaps due to a read error. The rearrangement uses TRBV4-1 and TRBJ1-4; a possible D gene is TRBD1 (5 bases). CDR3 length equals 17 residues. The germline CDR1 and CDR2 sequences are MGHRA and YSYEKL. CDR3 coding DNA: TGCGCCAGCAGCCAAGATATAGTTCTTAAGTCACAGGACTCTTCCGTTTTT. Translation gives CASSQDIVLKSQDSSVF.

The gene calls are TRBV21-1 and TRBJ1-1; TRBD1, as called in the table, went unchecked against the DNA. TRBV21-1 corresponds to a pseudogene. The CDR3 runs 15 residues. Here the CDR3 reads CASSKRLCRAPEAFF. In nucleotides, the CDR3 is TGTGCCAGCAGCAAACGGCTTTGCAGGGCCCCTGAAGCTTTCTTT.

Regarding this clone: Because it lacks the conserved phenylalanine or tryptophan at the end, this CDR3 is likely a read error. No DNA is shown, since the ends of the CDR3 on it are uncertain; the CDR3 is the one TCRdb lists. The CDR3 sequence: CASSSNKGAPIS. The chain couples TRBV3-1 (or the pseudogene TRBV3-2) to TRBJ2-3; the table's D call TRBD1 went unverified against the DNA. The CDR3 extends over 12 residues, inclusive of both ends. In germline, CDR1 is LGHDT, CDR2 YNNKEL (reference sequence).

The rearrangement links TRBV6-1 to TRBJ1-2; TRBD1 is a possible D gene (5 bases). Per the germline V gene, CDR1 is MNHNS and CDR2 is SASEGT. The CDR3 loop spans 15 amino acids. Trimming took off 2 bases at V and 8 bases at J, with 18 bases between the two ends. The CDR3 nucleotides are TGTGCCAGCAGTGAATCGTTCCCAGGGAGAGTAGGCTACACCTTC. Translated, it gives CASSESFPGRVGYTF.

V usage is TRBV28 and J usage is TRBJ2-7; TRBD2 matches 7 bases. Germline loops: CDR1 MDHEN, CDR2 SYDVKM. V shed 4 bases, J shed 4 bases, and the junction held 7 bases outside the gene matches. This CDR3 contains 14 residues. DNA for the CDR3: TGTGCCAGCAGTTCCCTGGGACTAAATTACGAGCAGTACTTC. Protein: CASSSLGLNYEQYF.

In this sample, this clone turned up a few times. The V gene is TRBV7-9, the J gene TRBJ2-2, with 9 bases aligning to TRBD1. The V gene's germline CDR1 is SEHNR and CDR2 FQNEAQ (reference sequence). CDR3 length: 15 amino acids. Trimming took 7 bases from V and 1 from J; bases not matched to a gene: 4. The CDR3 region is CASTEGQGNTGELFF. CDR3 bases: TGTGCCAGCACCGAGGGACAGGGGAACACCGGGGAGCTGTTTTTT.

The V and J genes are TRBV3-1 (or the pseudogene TRBV3-2) and TRBJ2-1, with TRBD2 matching over 10 bases. Germline CDR1 is LGHDT and CDR2 is YNNKEL (reference sequence). CDR3 length: 17 amino acids. Trimming at V came to 3 bases and at J to 3 bases, leaving 8 bases not matched to a gene. CDR3 sequence (DNA): TGTGCCAGCAGCCACCCTGGGGTAGCGGGAGGCTACAATGAGCAGTTCTTC. It is translated as CASSHPGVAGGYNEQFF.

CDR3 protein: CASGPTTTAIKQFF. The CDR3 nucleotides read TGTGCTAGTGGGCCAACTACGACGGCAATTAAGCAGTTCTTC. The chain couples TRBV12-5 to TRBJ2-1; the D is unclear. CDR1 is LGHNT, CDR2 FRNRAP, per germline. V lost 6 bases and J 11 bases, leaving 20 bases between the germline ends. This CDR3 spans 14 amino acids. The entire variable domain, with the rest obtained from reference TRBV12-5 and TRBJ2-1, is as follows: DARVTQTPRHKVTEMGQEVTMRCQPILGHNTVFWYRQTMMQGLELLAYFRNRAPLDDSGMPKDRFSAEMPDATLATLKIQPSEPRDSAVYFCASGPTTTAIKQFFGPGTRLTVL.

This rearrangement joins TRBV10-2 to TRBJ2-7; 10 positions agree with TRBD1. The CDR3 covers 16 residues. Trimming cost V 3 bases and J 3 bases; bases outside gene matches: 8. CDR1 is WSHSY and CDR2 is SAAADI in the germline V gene. The CDR3 bases are TGCGCCAGCAGTGATTGGCAGACAGGGGGCCTCTACGAGCAGTACTTC. It codes for CASSDWQTGGLYEQYF.

This chain uses TRBV7-8 with TRBJ2-1; 11 bases align to TRBD2. Germline V gives CDR1 SGHVS, CDR2 FQNEAQ. This CDR3 region has 15 residues. V gave up 0 bases and J gave up 9 bases; unmatched junction bases: 4. The CDR3 DNA reads TGTGCCAGCAGCTTAGCGACTAGCGGGAAAGGTGAGCAGTTCTTC. Translating gives CASSLATSGKGEQFF.

This chain joins TRBV7-2 and TRBJ1-5, with 9 bases aligning to TRBD1. CDR3 size: 16 residues. J gave up 9 bases and V 0 bases, and 9 bases lay outside the gene matches. Germline CDR1 reads SGHTA; CDR2 reads FQGNSA. CDR3 loop: CASSLAVGQGTGPQHF. CDR3 sequence (DNA): TGTGCCAGCAGCTTAGCGGTAGGACAGGGGACAGGGCCCCAGCATTTT.

The chain recombines TRBV6-6 with TRBJ2-7; 7 bases agree with TRBD2. CDR3 length equals 16 residues. Trimming removed 0 bases from V and 2 bases from J; junction bases left unmatched: 7. CDR1 and CDR2 (germline): MNHNY, SVGAGI (reference sequence). The CDR3, as DNA: TGTGCCAGCAGTTACTCGGCGGCTAGCGGAACCTACGAGCAGTACTTC. Its protein product is CASSYSAASGTYEQYF.

This clone was recorded only once. The chain recombines TRBV5-5 with TRBJ2-7, with D perhaps matching TRBD1 (6 bases). Germline V gene sequence: CDR1 SGHKS, CDR2 YYEKEE (reference sequence). V gave up 2 bases and J gave up 0 bases, with 12 bases separating them. CDR3 size: 15 residues. The CDR3 sequence: CASSLQGHSSYEQYF. The CDR3 bases are TGTGCCAGCAGCTTACAGGGTCATAGCTCCTACGAGCAGTACTTC. Based on the CDR3 plus reference TRBV5-5 and TRBJ2-7, the full variable domain is DAGVTQSPTHLIKTRGQQVTLRCSPISGHKSVSWYQQVLGQGPQFIFQYYEKEERGRGNFPDRFSARQFPNYSSELNVNALLLGDSALYLCASSLQGHSSYEQYFGPGTRLTVT.

The V call is TRBV11-3, the J call TRBJ2-3; D may be TRBD2 (5 bases). The CDR3 length is 14 residues. Germline V gene sequence: CDR1 SGHNT, CDR2 YENEEA. Trimming shortened V by 0 bases and J by 6 bases, and 10 bases separated the two germline ends. CDR3 nucleotides: TGTGCCAGCAGCTTAGACCTCCCGGGGGATACGCAGTATTTT. Amino acids: CASSLDLPGDTQYF.

The chain joins TRBV3-1 (or the pseudogene TRBV3-2) to TRBJ1-1; tentative D call: TRBD1 (6 bases). CDR1 is LGHDT and CDR2 is YNNKEL in the germline V gene (reference sequence). Trimming took 4 bases from V and 11 from J, leaving 11 bases between them. This CDR3 comprises 11 residues. The CDR3: CASSPGDTAFF. The CDR3 DNA reads as TGTGCCAGCAGCCCAGGGGATACGGCTTTCTTT.

The chain employs TRBV19 and TRBJ1-4; weak D call: TRBD1 (6 bases). From germline, CDR1 is LNHDA and CDR2 SQIVND (reference sequence). This CDR3 region has 21 residues. Deletions cut 3 bases from V and 3 bases from J, with 29 bases between. In nucleotides, the CDR3 is TGTGCCAGTAGTATGGGCAGGGGCGCCGATCACGCTGGGCTTTCTAATGAAAAACTGTTTTTT. It specifies CASSMGRGADHAGLSNEKLFF.

The chain joins TRBV19 to TRBJ2-3; D remains unclear. Trimming cost V 5 bases and J 3 bases, with 9 bases left between them. The CDR3 sequence is 13 residues long. Germline V gene sequence: CDR1 LNHDA, CDR2 SQIVND (reference sequence). The CDR3 loop reads CASSLVRTDTQYF. In nucleotides, the CDR3 is TGTGCCAGTAGTCTAGTCCGGACAGATACGCAGTATTTT.

The V and J genes are TRBV28 and TRBJ1-4, with D possibly being TRBD1 (6 bases). Germline lookup yields CDR1 MDHEN and CDR2 SYDVKM. The CDR3 loop spans 15 amino acids. Between the trimmed V and J ends, which lost 7 bases and 5 bases, there was a span of 17 bases. As DNA, the CDR3 is TGTGCCAGCATACATCCCTCGGGGGGCAATGAAAAACTGTTTTTT. Translating gives CASIHPSGGNEKLFF. Full variable domain (outside the CDR3, taken from reference TRBV28 and TRBJ1-4): DVKVTQSSRYLVKRTGEKVFLECVQDMDHENMFWYRQDPGLGLRLIYFSYDVKMKEKGDIPEGYSVSREKKERFSLILESASTNQTSMYLCASIHPSGGNEKLFFGSGTQLSVL.

To note about this clone: One end of the junction varies from germline; a read error may be responsible. The chain combines TRBV6-1 with TRBJ1-5, with a weak D call TRBD1 (5 bases). Germline CDR1 reads MNHNS; CDR2 reads SASEGT. The CDR3 runs 15 residues. The DNA for the CDR3 is TGTGCCAGCAGAGAAGACCGTACCCAAGGGGAGCCCCAGCATTTT. It is translated as CASREDRTQGEPQHF.